The sequence of this TCR beta chain was determined in a study of shared clonotypes between healthy human individuals. It was at deep level that the assay was run. The authors loaded about 0.2 ug DNA, tens of thousands of T cell genomes, into sorted-subset replicate PCRs. Profiled with immunoSEQ multiplex PCR; TCRdb holds only in-frame clones, not every one. The repertoire holds a few million clones, about nine tenths seen once, with more than 0.35% in the top ten. Germline lookup yields CDR1 KGHSH and CDR2 LQKENI. V dropped 3 bases and J dropped 6; count of bases not matched to a gene: 5. This CDR3 is 15 amino acids long. In its sample, this clone was seen once. Its antigen is unidentified. General study results and limits: A handful of donors had about 5% of their naive CD4 clonotypes in common. Clonotype sharing among the donors was expected to vary with sequencing depth.

The rearrangement joins TRBV18 to TRBJ2-1, with TRBD2 identical over 10 bases. This clonotype originated in a man younger than 35 in good health. Some clones in this sample may be carry-over from other donors' samples. Sequenced: naive CD4+ T cells from PBMCs. The sample's subset: CD45RA+ positively selected. CDR3 nucleotide sequence: TGTGCCAGCTCACCGGTTCTAGCGGGAGCCAATGAGCAGTTCTTC. Residues: CASSPVLAGANEQFF. Looking up the rest from reference TRBV18 and TRBJ2-1 gives the full variable domain: NAGVMQNPRHLVRRRGQEARLRCSPMKGHSHVYWYRQLPEEGLKFMVYLQKENIIDESGMPKERFSAEFPKEGPSILRIQQVVRGDSAAYFCASSPVLAGANEQFFGPGTRLTVL.